The 20 T cell receptor beta chains below were found in one sample sequenced in a study of blood T cell repertoires in COVID-19 (dated by TCRdb to about 2020). Library prep was done by the immunoSEQ multiplex PCR assay. Here the immuneACCESS table is served through TCRdb, limited to in-frame sequences with V and J called. Missing clones are a known gap in these copies; in checked studies unresolved V genes cover under half, and the rest lacks a known reason. This sample gives around 310,000 clones in total; roughly 89% of them show up just once. The top ten clones comprise roughly 1% of the sample. Sequencing was carried out using peripheral blood. These receptors were obtained from a woman aged 40-49 years with COVID-19, enrolled during active disease.

The rearrangement links TRBV5-1 to TRBJ1-6, with D possibly TRBD1 on 6 matching bases. The germline V and J ends were trimmed by 0 bases and 13 bases, with 17 bases remaining between them. The CDR3 consists of 15 residues. The germline V gene has CDR1 SGHRS and CDR2 YFSETQ. The CDR3 DNA reads as TGCGCCAGCAGCTTGGGGGACACGGGTCTGCTTCCCCTCCACTTT. This sequence encodes CASSLGDTGLLPLHF.

The chain is built from TRBV18 and TRBJ1-4; a weak D match, TRBD1 (6 bases). The length of the CDR3 is 14 residues. Trimming took off 3 bases at V and 5 bases at J, with 10 bases between the two ends. Germline CDR1 reads KGHSH; CDR2 reads LQKENI. Here the CDR3 reads CASSPRDTNEKLFF. CDR3 nucleotides: TGTGCCAGCTCACCCCGGGACACAAATGAAAAACTGTTTTTT.

This clone was recorded once. This chain links TRBV7-9 with TRBJ2-1, with a tentative D call TRBD2 (6 bases). Germline lookup yields CDR1 SEHNR and CDR2 FQNEAQ (reference sequence). Between the trimmed V and J ends, which lost 5 bases and 7 bases, there was a span of 12 bases. The CDR3 contains 13 residues. The CDR3 loop reads CASSLNRGNEQFF. The CDR3 DNA reads TGTGCCAGCAGCCTAAACCGGGGGAATGAGCAGTTCTTC.

This clone showed up just once. This chain uses TRBV29-1 with TRBJ2-3; 10 positions agree with TRBD1. J gave up 1 base and V 5 bases, and 6 bases lay outside the gene matches. This CDR3 region has 15 residues. From germline, CDR1 is SQVTM and CDR2 ANQGSEA. The CDR3 reads CSVRGGTGGTDTQYF. The DNA for the CDR3 is TGCAGCGTTCGCGGGGGGACAGGGGGCACAGATACGCAGTATTTT.

The J gene is TRBJ2-7, the V gene TRBV30, with 8 bases matching TRBD2. The trim removed 2 bases at V and 0 bases at J, leaving 6 bases unmatched. The CDR3 contains 15 residues. The germline V gene encodes CDR1 GTSNPN and CDR2 SVGIG (reference sequence). Written as DNA, the CDR3 is TGTGCCTGGAGTCGGACGGGGGGGCCCTCCTACGAGCAGTACTTC. Residues: CAWSRTGGPSYEQYF.

The V and J genes are TRBV18 and TRBJ1-5; the D is unclear. CDR3 length: 14 residues. V was clipped by 1 base and J by 2 bases, with 6 bases between them. Germline V gives CDR1 KGHSH, CDR2 LQKENI. CDR3 DNA: TGTGCCAGCTCACCACGAGAGGGCAATCAGCCCCAGCATTTT. It encodes CASSPREGNQPQHF. Variable domain in full (rest from reference TRBV18 and TRBJ1-5): NAGVMQNPRHLVRRRGQEARLRCSPMKGHSHVYWYRQLPEEGLKFMVYLQKENIIDESGMPKERFSAEFPKEGPSILRIQQVVRGDSAAYFCASSPREGNQPQHFGDGTRLSIL.

The chain combines TRBV28 with TRBJ2-7; D possibly corresponds to TRBD1 (8 bases). The CDR3 runs to 16 residues. The V and J ends lost 7 bases and 0 bases respectively, with 19 bases between them. From germline, CDR1 is MDHEN and CDR2 SYDVKM. The CDR3, as DNA: TGTGCCAGCACTCTAGGGGGGGACAGGAGCTCCTACGAGCAGTACTTC. Encoded protein: CASTLGGDRSSYEQYF. The full variable domain, its missing parts supplied by reference TRBV28 and TRBJ2-7, is DVKVTQSSRYLVKRTGEKVFLECVQDMDHENMFWYRQDPGLGLRLIYFSYDVKMKEKGDIPEGYSVSREKKERFSLILESASTNQTSMYLCASTLGGDRSSYEQYFGPGTRLTVT.

V gene TRBV11-2 combines with J gene TRBJ2-5; TRBD2 aligns across 12 bases. CDR3 length: 15 amino acids. Germline lookup yields CDR1 SGHAT and CDR2 FQNNGV. With 3 bases clipped from V and 4 bases from J, the junction kept 3 bases outside the gene matches. The CDR3 loop is CASSFTSGRIETQYF. The CDR3 DNA reads TGTGCCAGCAGCTTTACTAGCGGGAGGATAGAGACCCAGTACTTC.

The J gene is TRBJ2-3, the V gene TRBV18, with D perhaps matching TRBD2 (5 bases). The CDR3 has 15 residues. Germline V lookup: CDR1 KGHSH, CDR2 LQKENI. The V and J ends lost 6 bases and 2 bases respectively, with 15 bases between them. The CDR3 here is CASSSTGKPTDTQYF. In DNA form, the CDR3 reads TGTGCCAGCTCTTCGACGGGGAAGCCCACAGATACGCAGTATTTT.

The chain has TRBV10-3 and TRBJ1-5; 9 nucleotides agree with TRBD1. V lost 8 bases, J lost 5 bases, and 10 bases stayed unmatched. This CDR3 has 15 amino acids. Germline CDR1 is ENHRY and CDR2 is SYGVKD. The chain's CDR3 is CAIGRGQGDDQPQHF. In DNA form, the CDR3 reads TGTGCCATCGGCCGGGGACAGGGTGATGATCAGCCCCAGCATTTT.

The V and J genes are TRBV6-5 and TRBJ2-7; 9 bases map to TRBD1. The CDR3 loop spans 15 amino acids. Per germline, CDR1 MNHEY and CDR2 SVGAGI. V lost 7 bases, J lost 2 bases, and 9 bases stayed unmatched. The DNA of the CDR3 is TGTGCCAGCACCGCAGCCGGGACAGGGCCCTACGAGCAGTACTTC. Protein product: CASTAAGTGPYEQYF.

This chain joins TRBV5-1 and TRBJ1-1; no firm D call. The CDR3 contains 15 residues. In germline, CDR1 is SGHRS, CDR2 YFSETQ. V lost 0 bases and J lost 1, with 10 bases in between. CDR3 sequence reads: CASSLDGGSNTEAFF. The CDR3 DNA follows: TGCGCCAGCAGCTTGGATGGCGGTTCGAACACTGAAGCTTTCTTT.

The rearrangement links TRBV7-3 to TRBJ2-2; D might be TRBD2 (6 bases). Trimming left V 3 bases short and J 5 bases short, with 25 bases between. In germline, CDR1 is SGHTA, CDR2 FQGTGA. The CDR3 covers 19 residues. The CDR3 is CASSFPESSAQKETGELFF. The DNA for the CDR3 is TGTGCCAGCAGCTTTCCTGAGTCTAGCGCACAAAAGGAAACCGGGGAGCTGTTTTTT. Full variable domain (rest looked up from reference TRBV7-3 and TRBJ2-2): GAGVSQTPSNKVTEKGKYVELRCDPISGHTALYWYRQSLGQGPEFLIYFQGTGAADDSGLPNDRFFAVRPEGSVSTLKIQRTERGDSAVYLCASSFPESSAQKETGELFFGEGSRLTVL.

The chain carries TRBV28 and TRBJ2-1; 10 nucleotides align to TRBD1. The ends lost 2 bases at V and 6 bases at J; junction bases unmatched: 4. The germline CDR1 and CDR2 sequences are MDHEN and SYDVKM. The CDR3 runs 15 residues. The CDR3 here is CASSLGQGVANEQFF. In DNA, the CDR3 is TGTGCCAGCAGTTTAGGACAGGGGGTGGCCAATGAGCAGTTCTTC.

The chain combines TRBV7-8 with TRBJ2-5; 10 bases line up with TRBD1. The junction had 8 bases not matched to a gene; V was cut back by 2 bases and J by 5 bases. Germline CDR1 SGHVS, CDR2 FQNEAQ. The CDR3 runs to 16 residues. Here the CDR3 DNA reads TGTGCCAGCAGCTTAAGGGGGGGGACAGGGGTTGAGACCCAGTACTTC. Amino acid sequence: CASSLRGGTGVETQYF. Drawing the rest from reference TRBV7-8 and TRBJ2-5, the complete variable domain is GAGVSQSPRYKVAKRGQDVALRCDPISGHVSLFWYQQALGQGPEFLTYFQNEAQLDKSGLPSDRFFAERPEGSVSTLKIQRTQQEDSAVYLCASSLRGGTGVETQYFGPGTRLLVL.

The chain carries TRBV19 and TRBJ2-4, with D uncertain. V lost 10 bases and J lost 1, with 17 bases in between. Germline V gives CDR1 LNHDA, CDR2 SQIVND (reference sequence). CDR3 length equals 15 residues. CDR3 in DNA: TGTGCCACCAAAACCAGACCCGGGGCCAAAAACATTCAGTACTTC. Its translation: CATKTRPGAKNIQYF.

The chain joins TRBV12-3 or TRBV12-4 to TRBJ1-6, with no clear D. This CDR3 comprises 12 residues. The ends were cut back, 2 bases at V and 12 bases at J, with 8 bases in the middle. The DNA of the CDR3 is TGTGCCAGCAGTTTACACCCGGGACCCCTCCACTTT. Translating it yields CASSLHPGPLHF.

Comment on this clone: At one of its ends the junction is not consistent with the germline gene, which may arise from a read error. V usage is TRBV7-7 and J usage is TRBJ1-1, with D perhaps TRBD1 (5 bases). The length of the CDR3 is 13 residues. Germline V lookup: CDR1 SSHAT, CDR2 FNYEAQ (reference sequence). The CDR3 region has the DNA TGTGCTAGCAGCTTAGGATTGGGGGGTGAAGCTTTCTTT. Encoded protein: CASSLGLGGEAFF.

The rearrangement links TRBV5-5 to TRBJ2-7; perhaps TRBD1 as D (5 bases). Germline V gene sequence: CDR1 SGHKS, CDR2 YYEKEE (reference sequence). This CDR3 contains 13 residues. Trimming removed 2 bases at V and 6 bases at J, with 12 bases between. CDR3 residues: CASSFRQRGEQYF. In DNA form, the CDR3 reads TGTGCCAGCAGCTTTAGACAGCGCGGCGAGCAGTACTTC.

V is TRBV4-1 and J is TRBJ2-3; D uncertain. The CDR3 contains 11 residues. V gave up 2 bases and J gave up 7 bases, with 4 bases separating them. CDR1 is MGHRA and CDR2 is YSYEKL in the germline V gene. CDR3 sequence: CASSQSYTQYF. The CDR3 region has the DNA TGCGCCAGCAGCCAAAGCTATACGCAGTATTTT.